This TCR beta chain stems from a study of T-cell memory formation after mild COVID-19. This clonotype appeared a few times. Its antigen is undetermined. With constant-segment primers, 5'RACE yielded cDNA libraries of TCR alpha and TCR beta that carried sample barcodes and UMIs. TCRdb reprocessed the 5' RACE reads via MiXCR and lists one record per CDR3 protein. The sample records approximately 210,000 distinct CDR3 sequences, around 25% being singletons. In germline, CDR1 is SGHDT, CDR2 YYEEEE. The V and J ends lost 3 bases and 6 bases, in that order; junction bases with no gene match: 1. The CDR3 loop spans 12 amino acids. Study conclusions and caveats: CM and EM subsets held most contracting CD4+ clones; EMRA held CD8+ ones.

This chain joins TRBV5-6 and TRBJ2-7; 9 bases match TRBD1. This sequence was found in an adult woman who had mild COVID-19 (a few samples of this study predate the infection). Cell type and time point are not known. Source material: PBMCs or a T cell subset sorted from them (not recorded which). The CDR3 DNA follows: TGTGCCAGCAGCTGGGACAGGGTCGAGCAGTACTTC. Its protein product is CASSWDRVEQYF.